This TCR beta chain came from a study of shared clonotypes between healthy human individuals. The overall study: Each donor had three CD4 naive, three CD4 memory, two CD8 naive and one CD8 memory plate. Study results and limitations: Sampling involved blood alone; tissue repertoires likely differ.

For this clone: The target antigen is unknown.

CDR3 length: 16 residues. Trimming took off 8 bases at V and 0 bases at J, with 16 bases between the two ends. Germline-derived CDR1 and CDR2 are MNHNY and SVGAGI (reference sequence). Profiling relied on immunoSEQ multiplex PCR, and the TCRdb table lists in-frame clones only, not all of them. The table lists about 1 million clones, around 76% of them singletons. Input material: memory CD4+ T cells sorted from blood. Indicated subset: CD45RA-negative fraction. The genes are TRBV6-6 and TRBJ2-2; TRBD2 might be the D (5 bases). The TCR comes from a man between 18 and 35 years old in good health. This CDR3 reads CASALQEASNTGELFF. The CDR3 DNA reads TGTGCCAGCGCCCTCCAGGAGGCCTCGAACACCGGGGAGCTGTTTTTT.